This T cell receptor beta chain comes out of a study of beta chain features in type 1 diabetes. Study-wide results and caveats: The similarity of naive, central memory and Treg TCRB repertoires appeared greater among patients than among healthy donors.

Only a few counts were recorded for this clone. Antigen specificity is unknown. Since all of the isolated RNA was reverse transcribed, expressed TCRB transcripts were what got sequenced. Profiled with immunoSEQ multiplex PCR; TCRdb holds only in-frame clones, not every one. The data hold about 140,000 clones, with 9% to 10% observed a single time. Germline V gene lookup returns CDR1 SNHLY and CDR2 FYNNEI. CDR3 length: 13 residues. V was cut by 6 bases and J by 4 bases, with 12 bases left in between. Sequenced input: central memory CD4+ T cells from blood. This chain links TRBV2 with TRBJ2-5; possibly TRBD1 for D (6 bases). The clonotype was recovered from a woman in her thirties or forties in good health. The DNA of the CDR3 is TGTGCCAGCAGCTCCGGGACATCAGAGACCCAGTACTTC. It is translated as CASSSGTSETQYF.